The rows below give T cell receptor beta chains drawn from one sample of a study of radiotherapy plus CTLA-4 blockade in lung cancer. Profiled with immunoSEQ multiplex PCR; TCRdb holds only in-frame clones, not every one. The repertoire holds 35,000 to 40,000 clones, with around 85% as singletons. Material: peripheral blood, obtained from a patient treated with radiotherapy plus ipilimumab. All receptors derive from a human donor with non-small cell lung cancer whose response to radiotherapy plus ipilimumab could not be evaluated. The CDR3 runs from the conserved cysteine through the conserved F or W. Fields, in order: clone size, V gene, J gene, D gene, CDR3 DNA, CDR3 protein. D genes are given only for firm matches. Size is stated for part of the rows, as once, few or many counts, or as a class when the clone is expanded.

>.|TRBV4-1|TRBJ2-7|TRBD2
TGCGCCAGCAGCCAGAGCGGGAGGGCCTACGAGCAGTACTTC
CASSQSGRAYEQYF
>.|TRBV4-1|TRBJ2-2|TRBD2
TGCGCCAGCAGTTTAGCGGGAGGGCCAAGCACCGGGGAGCTGTTTTTT
CASSLAGGPSTGELFF
>.|TRBV6-6|TRBJ1-1|.
TGTGCCAGCAGCCAACAGGTGAACACTGAAGCTTTCTTT
CASSQQVNTEAFF
>.|TRBV6-6|TRBJ1-5|.
TGTGCCACCAGGGAGGGGCAGCCCCAGCATTTT
CATREGQPQHF
>few|TRBV4-1|TRBJ1-5|TRBD1
TGCGCCAGCAGCCAAGGGATGGACAGGGGGACGAATCAGCCCCAGCATTTT
CASSQGMDRGTNQPQHF
>.|TRBV10-3|TRBJ2-1|.
TGTGCCATCAGACCGTTAGTCGGCTGGGGGGATGAGCAGTTCTTC
CAIRPLVGWGDEQFF
>.|TRBV5-6|TRBJ2-1|TRBD2
TGTGCCAGCAGCCCGACGACTAGCGGACATTACAATGAGCAGTTCTTC
CASSPTTSGHYNEQFF
>few|TRBV7-2|TRBJ2-5|TRBD1
TGTGCCAGCAGCCGGACAGGGAACGCCGAGACCCAGTACTTC
CASSRTGNAETQYF
>once|TRBV7-8|TRBJ2-7|.
TGTGCCAGCAGCCAAGGACAGACCTACGAGCAGTACTTC
CASSQGQTYEQYF
>.|TRBV20-1|TRBJ2-7|.
TGCAGTGCTAGCCATGCCTACGAGCAGTACTTC
CSASHAYEQYF